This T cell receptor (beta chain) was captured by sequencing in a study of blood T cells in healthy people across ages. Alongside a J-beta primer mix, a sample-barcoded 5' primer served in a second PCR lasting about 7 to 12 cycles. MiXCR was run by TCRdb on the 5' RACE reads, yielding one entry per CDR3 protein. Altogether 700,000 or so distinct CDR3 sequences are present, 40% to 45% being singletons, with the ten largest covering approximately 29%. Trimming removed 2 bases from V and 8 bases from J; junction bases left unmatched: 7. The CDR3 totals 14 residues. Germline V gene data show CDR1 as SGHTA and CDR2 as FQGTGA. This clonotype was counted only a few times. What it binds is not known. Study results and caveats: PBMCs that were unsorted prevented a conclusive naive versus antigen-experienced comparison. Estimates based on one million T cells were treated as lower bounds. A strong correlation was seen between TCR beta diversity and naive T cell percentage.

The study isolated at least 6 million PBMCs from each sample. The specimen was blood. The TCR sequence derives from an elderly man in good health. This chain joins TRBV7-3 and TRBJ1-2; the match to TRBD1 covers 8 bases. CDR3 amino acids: CASSLRAAGGGYTF. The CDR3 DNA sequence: TGTGCCAGCAGCTTACGGGCGGCAGGGGGCGGCTACACCTTC.